This TCR beta chain was sequenced for a study of identical twins. One entry per CDR3 protein results from TCRdb running MiXCR on the 5' RACE reads. The sample shows 450,000 or so distinct CDR3 sequences, 24% of them seen only once. Trimming took 6 bases from V and 5 from J, leaving 19 bases between them. CDR1 and CDR2 from the germline V gene are LNHDA and SQIVND (reference sequence). The CDR3 has 15 amino acids. In its sample, this clonotype was seen a few times. This same sample was also taken into another study, of T cells expressing NK-cell markers. Turning to that study: Investigators obtained TCR beta repertoires from sorted CD3+CD56+NKG2C+, CD3+CD56+NKG2C- and CD3+CD56-NKG2C+ T cells.

The source material was CD4+ T cells sorted from blood. The sequence was obtained from a woman aged 18-29 years in good health. V is TRBV19 and J is TRBJ1-1; a possible D gene is TRBD1 (5 bases). CDR3 in DNA: TGTGCCAGTAGCCGCGACGCAGGGCAATGGACTGAAGCTTTCTTT. Amino acids: CASSRDAGQWTEAFF.